The present TCR beta chain was sequenced within a study of blood T cell repertoires in COVID-19. Study overall: Material from acute and convalescent COVID-19 was sourced from the United States, Italy and Spain. T cells, B-cell-depleted T cells, or PBMCs supplied cDNA or gDNA.

Original processing methods: Nucleated cell counts were estimated from reference gene primer amplification. Generated by immunoSEQ multiplex PCR, the TCRdb table keeps only in-frame clones and is missing some. V and J calls and clone size come straight from that table; D and trimming were deduced from the DNA. Of 25,000 to 35,000 clones listed, nearly 85% are singletons. Germline CDR1 is MNHEY and CDR2 is SVGAGI. CDR3 length equals 12 residues. Between the trimmed V and J ends, which lost 5 bases and 5 bases, there was a span of 9 bases. The sample comprised peripheral blood. This TCR derives from a man between 65 and 85 years old with active COVID-19. The chain has TRBV6-5 and TRBJ1-2, with D possibly TRBD1 on 5 matching bases. Written as DNA, the CDR3 is TGTGCCAGCAGTCCGCGGGGGTATGGCTACACCTTC. It specifies CASSPRGYGYTF.